This is a list of T cell receptor beta chains from one sample in a study of identical twins. TCRdb re-derived calls from the 5' RACE reads in MiXCR, one entry per CDR3 protein. There are about 200,000 distinct CDR3 sequences in the sample; about a tenth occur only once, and about 5.5% lies in the top ten. The sequenced sample consisted of memory (CD45RO+) T cells sorted from blood. These receptors all come from a woman under 30 in good health. Both conserved end residues are trimmed from each CDR3.

TRBV4-3	ASSQDQEDEAF
TRBV12-3/TRBV12-4	ASNYRNEQF
TRBV29-1	SVRASGRGEQF
TRBV5-1	ASTRSGGYNEQF
TRBV20-1	SARDSLRGDTQY
TRBV6-4	ASSAGGSNEKLF
TRBV7-3	ASSFTGTGVREQY
TRBV6-1	ASSGQGMGEQY
TRBV10-3	AISGTGGPNYGYT
TRBV12-3/TRBV12-4	ASSPQGGGGYT
TRBV12-3/TRBV12-4	ATRTLKTDTQY
TRBV2	AGLDRTTYNEQF
TRBV3-1	ASSQQRVNTEAF
TRBV5-6	ASSLRMHAGLNGYT
TRBV7-8	ASSAGSTGELF
TRBV4-3	ASSQDWNPGVGGYT
TRBV9	ASSPAQWGGTIY
TRBV20-1	SVLIPAAYEQY
TRBV7-2	ASSLMGLAGGDTQY
TRBV20-1	SATGPDWNEQF
TRBV10-1	ASSGELVADTQY
TRBV12-3/TRBV12-4	ARTPGLAGSSRF
TRBV12-3/TRBV12-4	ASRIQGFADTQY
TRBV25-1	ASSEGQGRYNEQF
TRBV29-1	SVVHGSSYSTQY
TRBV6-1	ASSPLPQGANYEQY
TRBV6-2/TRBV6-3	ASERMEDTEAF
TRBV6-1	ASRLDFSSYNEQF
TRBV5-1	ASSSQQGMEQY
TRBV12-3/TRBV12-4	ASSLRTSGGHHNEQF
TRBV6-6	ASSYGRETQY
TRBV10-3	AIMGRRGGRNTGELF
TRBV4-3	ASSQDPLAGLGLNEQF
TRBV5-5	ASSLDVAGVVNEQF
TRBV11-2	ASSVLQGEGGYT
TRBV2	ASIQAGRRDEAF
TRBV11-2	ASSFDRGYGYT
TRBV20-1	SARERQGTSPLH
TRBV10-3	AISPGGTGTSRTGANVLT
TRBV18	ASSPLTTRGTGELF